In its sample, the clone carrying this T cell receptor (beta chain) was seen many times. Its antigen is not known. TCRdb reprocessed the 5' RACE reads with MiXCR, giving one entry per CDR3 protein. Seen here are some 330,000 distinct CDR3 sequences, roughly 10% observed once, and the top ten hold around 8.6%. This specimen belongs to a study of identical twins. Whole-study findings and limits: Invariant MAIT and iNKT cells may have partly biased zero-insertion analyses. Interpretation of the results relied on cross-sectional statistical analysis and not on following the same donors.

The sample consisted of naive T cells sorted from blood. This clonotype was sampled from a woman aged 45-60 years in good health.

CDR3 DNA sequence: TGCAGTGCTAGGGAATTTCGGGCGGCCCAAGAGACCCAGTACTTC. This encodes CSAREFRAAQETQYF. The chain carries TRBV20-1 and TRBJ2-5, with D uncertain. The V gene's germline CDR1 is DFQATT and CDR2 SNEGSKA (reference sequence). V was shortened by 3 bases and J by 1 base, with 15 bases between the two germline ends. CDR3 length: 15 residues.